The 2 T cell receptor beta chains presented below share a single source sample, sequenced in a study of Graves' ophthalmopathy and Graves' hyperthyroidism. From RNA, the CDR3 regions of TCR beta chains were amplified and sequenced. The authors performed first-round RT-PCR with HTBI primers and then a second-round multiplex PCR. TCRdb processed the multiplex PCR reads anew with MiXCR; each CDR3 protein has one entry. The sample yields 200,000 to 250,000 distinct CDR3 sequences, roughly 21% seen once. Sequencing used peripheral blood. The receptors here all came from a woman aged 45-65 years with Graves' ophthalmopathy.

This clonotype was observed many times. This rearrangement joins TRBV28 to TRBJ2-5; no reliable D call. This CDR3 is built from 13 residues. The germline V and J ends were trimmed by 3 bases and 5 bases, with 10 bases remaining between them. Germline values: CDR1 MDHEN, CDR2 SYDVKM. This CDR3 reads CASSLPGLETQYF. The CDR3 DNA sequence: TGTGCCAGCAGTTTGCCAGGCTTGGAGACCCAGTACTTC.

This clonotype has just a few counts. The chain links TRBV4-2 to TRBJ2-4; D possibly corresponds to TRBD2 (5 bases). The CDR3 is 16 amino acids. Germline-derived CDR1 and CDR2 are LGHNA and YNFKEQ. V gave up 0 bases and J gave up 2 bases, with 11 bases separating them. Here the CDR3 reads CASSQDIGMTKNIQYF. The CDR3 DNA reads as TGTGCCAGCAGCCAAGATATCGGGATGACCAAAAACATTCAGTACTTC.